Described below is a single T cell receptor beta chain sequence and its context. This record comes from a study of blood T cell repertoires in COVID-19. Study background: Samples taken during acute and convalescent COVID-19 were collected in the United States, Italy and Spain. Sources were T cells, B-cell-depleted T cells, or PBMCs; the material itself was cDNA or gDNA.

As originally analysed: Reference gene primers were amplified, and this amplification served to estimate nucleated cell counts. Only in-frame clones appear in the TCRdb table, and some are missing; sequencing was by immunoSEQ multiplex PCR. V, J and clone size reflect that table, while D and trimming were determined from the DNA. This sample has about 74,000 clones, with approximately 80% found just once. This CDR3 contains 15 residues. V was clipped by 0 bases and J by 4 bases; unmatched bases: 2. CDR1 is SGDLS and CDR2 is YYNGEE in the germline V gene. Sequenced material: peripheral blood. The rearrangement joins TRBV9 to TRBJ2-1, with 9 nucleotides matching TRBD1. This sequence originates from an elderly man with acute or convalescent COVID-19. This CDR3 is CASSVEQGAYNEQFF. CDR3 bases: TGTGCCAGCAGCGTAGAACAGGGGGCTTACAATGAGCAGTTCTTC. Supplemented by reference TRBV9 and TRBJ2-1, the full variable domain reads DSGVTQTPKHLITATGQRVTLRCSPRSGDLSVYWYQQSLDQGLQFLIQYYNGEERAKGNILERFSAQQFPDLHSELNLSSLELGDSALYFCASSVEQGAYNEQFFGPGTRLTVL.